This TCR beta chain was sequenced in a study of PD-L1 blockade in urothelial cancer. Background on the study: About 85% of the roughly 29 patients were men whose urothelial cancer was bladder-origin. From 0 to 3 prior chemotherapy regimens had been given to the patients. Investigators checked blood 3 weeks (second dose) and 6 weeks after treatment start.

The table came from immunoSEQ multiplex PCR; TCRdb's copy has only in-frame clones and leaves some out. The data contain tens of thousands of clones, about 83% of them singletons. The V gene's germline CDR1 is SGDLS and CDR2 YYNGEE. The V and J ends lost 5 bases and 8 bases, in that order; junction bases with no gene match: 10. The CDR3 has 16 amino acids. Time point: pretreatment peripheral blood. The chain links TRBV9 to TRBJ2-3, with 14 bases matching TRBD2. The TCR sequence derives from a woman in her sixties with urothelial cancer. This specimen consisted of PBMCs, obtained around atezolizumab (anti-PD-L1) treatment. In DNA form, the CDR3 reads TGTGCCAGCAGACCGGGACTAGCGGGAGCTATAGGTACGCAGTATTTT. Encoded protein: CASRPGLAGAIGTQYF.